These 22 T cell receptor beta chains were all obtained from the same sample, sequenced in a study of T cells after yellow fever vaccination. TCRdb reprocessed the 5' RACE reads via MiXCR and lists one record per CDR3 protein. This sample has 80,000 to 100,000 distinct CDR3 sequences, with about 8.2% found just once. The sample in question was CD8+ T cells not binding an NS4B(214-222) dextramer, sorted from PBMCs, obtained around 15 days after the first yellow fever vaccination. The receptors were gathered from a man aged 18 to 29 who received the YFV17D yellow fever vaccine.

The chain links TRBV6-2 or TRBV6-3 to TRBJ1-1, with TRBD1 matching over 9 bases. Per germline, CDR1 MNHEY and CDR2 SVGEGT. The CDR3 extends over 14 amino acids. V lost 2 bases to trimming and J lost 3 bases; unmatched junction nucleotides: 1. CDR3 DNA: TGTGCCAGCAGTTACCGGACAGGGGACACTGAAGCTTTCTTT. As protein: CASSYRTGDTEAFF.

The CDR3 sequence is CASSALWGEQFF. Written as DNA, the CDR3 is TGTGCCAGTAGTGCCCTTTGGGGCGAGCAGTTCTTC. The chain joins TRBV19 to TRBJ2-1; perhaps TRBD1 as D (5 bases). V lost 5 bases, J lost 10 bases, and 12 bases lay in between. Looked up from germline, CDR1 is LNHDA and CDR2 is SQIVND (reference sequence). This CDR3 is 12 amino acids long.

The chain uses TRBV6-1 and TRBJ2-3, with a tentative D call TRBD1 (6 bases). V lost 4 bases and J lost 0, with 11 bases in between. Germline CDR1 and CDR2: MNHNS and SASEGT. The CDR3 extends over 15 amino acids. CDR3 in amino acids: CASSVFRGSTDTQYF. CDR3 nucleotide sequence: TGTGCCAGCAGTGTCTTCAGGGGAAGCACAGATACGCAGTATTTT.

V usage is TRBV7-6 and J usage is TRBJ2-5; D remains ambiguous. Germline CDR1 reads SGHVS; CDR2 reads FNYEAQ. The CDR3 covers 16 residues. V dropped 5 bases and J dropped 1 base, with 17 bases sitting between them. Here the CDR3 reads CASSHGFLGLQETQYF. In DNA form, the CDR3 reads TGTGCCAGCAGCCATGGGTTTTTGGGCCTCCAAGAGACCCAGTACTTC.

This clonotype was detected ten times or more. V usage is TRBV7-9 and J usage is TRBJ2-3; 7 bases are shared with TRBD2. V trimming: 8 bases; J trimming: 6 bases; junction bases outside the gene matches: 5. In germline, CDR1 is SEHNR, CDR2 FQNEAQ (reference sequence). The CDR3 contains 12 residues. CDR3 in amino acids: CASAWGGDTQYF. CDR3 nucleotide sequence: TGTGCCAGCGCGTGGGGAGGGGATACGCAGTATTTT.

The chain couples TRBV27 to TRBJ2-1, with 9 bases that match TRBD2. The germline CDR1 and CDR2 sequences are MNHEY and SMNVEV (reference sequence). This CDR3 is 14 amino acids long. With 8 bases clipped from V and 3 bases from J, the junction kept 5 bases outside the gene matches. CDR3 loop: CASGLAGFYNEQFF. CDR3 bases: TGTGCCAGCGGGCTAGCGGGGTTCTACAATGAGCAGTTCTTC.

The rearrangement links TRBV7-9 to TRBJ2-3; 7 nucleotides align to TRBD2. With 7 bases clipped from V and 0 bases from J, the junction kept 13 bases outside the gene matches. The CDR3 is 17 residues long. The germline gives CDR1 SEHNR, CDR2 FQNEAQ (reference sequence). The CDR3: CASIPPGLDPSTDTQYF. Written as DNA, the CDR3 is TGTGCCAGCATCCCCCCCGGACTAGACCCTAGCACAGATACGCAGTATTTT.

The chain recombines TRBV7-9 with TRBJ2-5; D perhaps matches TRBD2 (5 bases). This CDR3 has 16 amino acids. Per germline, CDR1 SEHNR and CDR2 FQNEAQ (reference sequence). V was pared by 7 bases and J by 1 base, with 19 bases between. CDR3 coding DNA: TGTGCCAGCACTCTGGCCGTGCTCGGGATCCAAGAGACCCAGTACTTC. It codes for CASTLAVLGIQETQYF.

This clonotype was picked up a small number of times. The rearrangement uses TRBV29-1 and TRBJ1-4; D not certain. V was clipped by 7 bases and J by 3 bases, with 12 bases between them. Germline CDR1 SQVTM, CDR2 ANQGSEA. CDR3 length equals 13 residues. The CDR3 nucleotides are TGCAGCGCCTTGGGTTCGGCTAATGAAAAACTGTTTTTT. The encoded protein is CSALGSANEKLFF.

The chain recombines TRBV7-8 with TRBJ2-2; D tentatively fits TRBD1 or TRBD2 (5 bases each). Germline values: CDR1 SGHVS, CDR2 FQNEAQ. With 4 bases removed from V and 7 bases from J, the gap between germline ends came to 13 bases. This CDR3 is 14 amino acids long. The CDR3: CASSSGTDGGELFF. In DNA, the CDR3 is TGTGCCAGCAGCTCCGGGACCGACGGCGGGGAGCTGTTTTTT.

There are many counts of this clonotype. V is TRBV10-3 and J is TRBJ2-3; D might be TRBD1 (6 bases). Between the trimmed V and J ends, which lost 6 bases and 4 bases, there was a span of 11 bases. Germline CDR1 and CDR2: ENHRY and SYGVKD. CDR3 length: 13 amino acids. For the CDR3, the DNA is TGTGCCATCAGAAACAGGGATCCAGATACGCAGTATTTT. Encoded protein: CAIRNRDPDTQYF.

The chain carries TRBV14 and TRBJ2-3; no definite D call. Germline V gene lookup returns CDR1 SGHDN and CDR2 FVKESK. CDR3 length: 14 amino acids. V lost 4 bases and J 2 bases, leaving 10 bases between the germline ends. The CDR3 spells CASSLRTHTDTQYF. The CDR3 DNA reads as TGTGCCAGCAGCCTGCGTACCCACACAGATACGCAGTATTTT.

This sequence joins TRBV2 and TRBJ2-1; D may correspond to TRBD1 or TRBD2 (5 bases each). Trimming took 8 bases from V and 7 from J, leaving 12 bases between them. CDR3 length: 12 amino acids. Germline V gene lookup returns CDR1 SNHLY and CDR2 FYNNEI. The CDR3 nucleotides are TGTGCCAGCGGGGGTATTGGGAATGAGCAGTTCTTC. It yields the protein CASGGIGNEQFF.

This clonotype was observed a few times. The V call is TRBV11-1, the J call TRBJ1-2; possibly TRBD1 for D (6 bases). Per germline, CDR1 SGHAT and CDR2 FQDESV (reference sequence). Trimming pared 5 bases from V and 8 bases from J, leaving 15 bases between. This CDR3 is built from 13 residues. The CDR3 region is CASSPRQEFGYTF. CDR3 sequence (DNA): TGTGCCAGCAGCCCCAGACAGGAATTCGGCTACACCTTC.

This clonotype was counted a few times. V usage is TRBV24-1 and J usage is TRBJ2-7; 10 nucleotides agree with TRBD1. Germline trimming cut 2 bases from V and 7 bases from J; bases unmatched to any gene: 7. The CDR3 runs 15 residues. Germline CDR1 KGHDR, CDR2 SFDVKD. The CDR3 protein is CATSDSRTGGGEQYF. The CDR3 nucleotides are TGTGCCACCAGTGATTCCCGGACAGGGGGAGGGGAGCAGTACTTC.

The chain joins TRBV6-2 or TRBV6-3 to TRBJ1-3; D gene unclear. V dropped 6 bases and J dropped 1 base, with 13 bases sitting between them. CDR1 and CDR2 (germline): MNHEY, SVGEGT. This CDR3 is built from 15 residues. CDR3 coding DNA: TGTGCCAGCAGGCCTACCGAAAGATCTGGAAACACCATATATTTT. Protein sequence: CASRPTERSGNTIYF.

This clonotype was seen a few times. The V and J genes are TRBV9 and TRBJ2-6; 7 nucleotides match TRBD2. The CDR3 covers 19 residues. Germline CDR1 is SGDLS and CDR2 is YYNGEE. V trimming: 0 bases; J trimming: 0 bases; junction bases outside the gene matches: 9. CDR3 loop: CASSVARGVGPSGANVLTF. The CDR3 coding sequence is TGTGCCAGCAGCGTAGCACGGGGGGTAGGCCCCTCTGGGGCCAACGTCCTGACTTTC. The full variable domain, its missing parts supplied by reference TRBV9 and TRBJ2-6, is DSGVTQTPKHLITATGQRVTLRCSPRSGDLSVYWYQQSLDQGLQFLIQYYNGEERAKGNILERFSAQQFPDLHSELNLSSLELGDSALYFCASSVARGVGPSGANVLTFGAGSRLTVL.

The J gene is TRBJ1-1, the V gene TRBV4-3; 7 bases map to TRBD1. V was pared by 6 bases and J by 1 base, with 5 bases of the junction left unmatched. The CDR3 is made up of 14 amino acids. Germline V CDR1 and CDR2: LGHNA, YSLEER. The CDR3 is CASSHYRGNTEAFF. CDR3 nucleotides: TGCGCCAGCAGTCATTACAGGGGGAACACTGAAGCTTTCTTT.

Worth noting for this clonotype: The germline gene is not matched at one end of the junction; a read error may be the cause. This chain links TRBV7-3 with TRBJ1-1; weak D call: TRBD1 (5 bases). Germline loops: CDR1 SGHTA, CDR2 FQGTGA. This CDR3 region has 13 residues. The CDR3 loop reads CASSSGQFAEAIF. CDR3 DNA sequence: TGTGCCAGCAGCTCCGGACAATTCGCTGAAGCTATCTTT.

This clonotype was seen a handful of times. The chain carries TRBV9 and TRBJ2-3; 10 nucleotides line up with TRBD2. The CDR3 has 16 amino acids. Germline CDR1 reads SGDLS; CDR2 reads YYNGEE. With V trimmed by 0 bases and J by 4 bases, 5 bases remained unmatched. The CDR3, as DNA: TGTGCCAGCAGCGTAGGTAGCGGGGGGTTTGCAGATACGCAGTATTTT. This sequence encodes CASSVGSGGFADTQYF.

This clonotype was counted a few times. The chain links TRBV7-8 to TRBJ2-7, with 8 bases identical to TRBD1. Losses at the gene ends were 7 bases for V and 1 base for J; bases not matched to a gene: 9. The CDR3 is 15 residues long. CDR1 SGHVS and CDR2 FQNEAQ come from the germline V gene. The CDR3 loop is CASTFLRTGSYEQYF. For the CDR3, the DNA is TGTGCCAGCACCTTCCTCCGGACAGGGTCCTACGAGCAGTACTTC. Looking up the rest from reference TRBV7-8 and TRBJ2-7 gives the full variable domain: GAGVSQSPRYKVAKRGQDVALRCDPISGHVSLFWYQQALGQGPEFLTYFQNEAQLDKSGLPSDRFFAERPEGSVSTLKIQRTQQEDSAVYLCASTFLRTGSYEQYFGPGTRLTVT.

The rearrangement links TRBV19 to TRBJ2-5; 12 bases map to TRBD2. Germline lookup yields CDR1 LNHDA and CDR2 SQIVND (reference sequence). This CDR3 comprises 17 residues. With V trimmed by 6 bases and J by 0 bases, 8 bases remained unmatched. CDR3 loop: CASRRLAGALYQETQYF. CDR3 in DNA: TGTGCCAGTAGGAGACTAGCGGGGGCTCTGTACCAAGAGACCCAGTACTTC.